These 9 T cell receptor beta chains were all obtained from the same sample, sequenced in a study of cytomegalovirus exposure and HLA in healthy donors. Primers included in the PCR were 60 Vbeta and 13 Jbeta primers. Profiled with immunoSEQ multiplex PCR; TCRdb holds only in-frame clones, not every one. The table has 150,000 or so clones, roughly 81% seen once. The material sequenced was PBMCs. The receptors stem from a female donor in good health and CMV-seronegative.

The J gene is TRBJ1-1, the V gene TRBV5-1; weak D call: TRBD1 (5 bases). Germline V gene sequence: CDR1 SGHRS, CDR2 YFSETQ. V was pared by 0 bases and J by 5 bases, with 11 bases between. CDR3 length: 14 residues. CDR3 sequence (DNA): TGCGCCAGCAGCTTGGTAGACGGGGGAACTGAAGCTTTCTTT. Translated: CASSLVDGGTEAFF.

V usage is TRBV27 and J usage is TRBJ2-5, with D unclear. The J call may be faulty, since TRBJ2-7 better matches the DNA end. The CDR3 runs to 14 residues. From germline, CDR1 is MNHEY and CDR2 SMNVEV (reference sequence). CDR3 region: CASSFHPDSYEQYF. The CDR3 bases are TGTGCCAGCAGTTTTCATCCGGACTCCTACGAGCAGTACTTC.

In the case of this clone: Compared with germline, one end of the junction differs, possibly owing to a read error. The chain uses TRBV9 and TRBJ2-7; D is uncertain. The CDR3 is 12 amino acids. Germline-derived CDR1 and CDR2 are SGDLS and YYNGEE. The CDR3 is CASSVGDTLPTF. CDR3 bases: TGTGCCAGCAGCGTAGGAGACACTCTCCCGACCTTC.

This clone was seen only once. This chain joins TRBV2 and TRBJ1-2; D perhaps matches TRBD1 (5 bases). Trimming took off 6 bases at V and 8 bases at J, with 19 bases between the two ends. The germline V gene has CDR1 SNHLY and CDR2 FYNNEI. This CDR3 has 14 amino acids. The CDR3 DNA reads as TGTGCCAGCAGCGGGGGACTCCCAACGAGGGGCTACACCTTC. This sequence encodes CASSGGLPTRGYTF.

The J gene is TRBJ2-3, the V gene TRBV11-3, with D possibly TRBD2 on 6 matching bases. This CDR3 comprises 15 residues. Between the trimmed V and J ends, which lost 3 bases and 4 bases, there was a span of 14 bases. Germline V gives CDR1 SGHNT, CDR2 YENEEA. The CDR3 sequence: CASSFGTTGADTQYF. In DNA, the CDR3 is TGTGCCAGCAGCTTTGGCACCACGGGGGCAGATACGCAGTATTTT.

The chain has TRBV11-2 and TRBJ1-2, with no clear D. Germline V gives CDR1 SGHAT, CDR2 FQNNGV. CDR3 size: 13 residues. V shed 1 base and J shed 5 bases, with 8 bases lying between them. CDR3 region: CASSLGQFYGYTF. In nucleotides, the CDR3 is TGTGCCAGCAGCTTAGGGCAGTTTTATGGCTACACCTTC. Filled out from reference TRBV11-2 and TRBJ1-2, the complete variable domain reads EAGVAQSPRYKIIEKRQSVAFWCNPISGHATLYWYQQILGQGPKLLIQFQNNGVVDDSQLPKDRFSAERLKGVDSTLKIQPAKLEDSAVYLCASSLGQFYGYTFGSGTRLTVV.

In this sample, this clone turned up a few times. V and J are TRBV6-4 and TRBJ1-5; TRBD1 matches 11 bases. V lost 4 bases, J lost 1 base, and 0 bases stayed unmatched. The CDR3 is made up of 15 amino acids. The germline V gene encodes CDR1 MRHNA and CDR2 SNTAGT. The CDR3 loop reads CASSGTGGSNQPQHF. The DNA of the CDR3 is TGTGCCAGCAGTGGGACAGGGGGCAGCAATCAGCCCCAGCATTTT.

This clone was counted a single time. The CDR3 protein is CASKPRTDSNQPQHF. The CDR3 DNA reads TGTGCCAGCAAACCAAGGACAGATAGCAATCAGCCCCAGCATTTT. The chain carries TRBV6-1 and TRBJ1-5; a weak D match, TRBD1 (6 bases). The CDR3 totals 15 residues. V was pared by 7 bases and J by 0 bases, with 13 bases between. Germline V gene data show CDR1 as MNHNS and CDR2 as SASEGT.

This clone was found once. The chain combines TRBV9 with TRBJ1-2; TRBD1 might be the D (6 bases). CDR3 size: 15 residues. Germline V lookup: CDR1 SGDLS, CDR2 YYNGEE. Trimming took 4 bases from V and 2 from J, leaving 15 bases between them. Here the CDR3 reads CASSPSDSLNYGYTF. The CDR3 nucleotides are TGTGCCAGCAGCCCTTCGGACAGCTTAAACTATGGCTACACCTTC.